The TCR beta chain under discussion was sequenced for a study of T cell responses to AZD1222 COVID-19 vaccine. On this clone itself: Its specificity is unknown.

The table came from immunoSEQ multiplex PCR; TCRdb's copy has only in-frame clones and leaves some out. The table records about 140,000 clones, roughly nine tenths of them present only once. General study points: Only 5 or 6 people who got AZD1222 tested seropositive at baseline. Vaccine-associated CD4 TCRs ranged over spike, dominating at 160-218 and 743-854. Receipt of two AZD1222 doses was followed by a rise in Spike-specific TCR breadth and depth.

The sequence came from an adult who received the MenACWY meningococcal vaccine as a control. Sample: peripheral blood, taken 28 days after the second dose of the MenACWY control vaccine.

CDR3 sequence reads: CASSNDGRGPQETQYF. Here the CDR3 DNA reads TGTGCCAGCAGCAATGACGGCAGGGGGCCCCAAGAGACCCAGTACTTC. The V gene is TRBV21-1, the J gene TRBJ2-5; TRBD1 reflects the table's D call only, with no check against the DNA. TRBV21-1 is assigned pseudogene status. The CDR3 extends over 16 amino acids.